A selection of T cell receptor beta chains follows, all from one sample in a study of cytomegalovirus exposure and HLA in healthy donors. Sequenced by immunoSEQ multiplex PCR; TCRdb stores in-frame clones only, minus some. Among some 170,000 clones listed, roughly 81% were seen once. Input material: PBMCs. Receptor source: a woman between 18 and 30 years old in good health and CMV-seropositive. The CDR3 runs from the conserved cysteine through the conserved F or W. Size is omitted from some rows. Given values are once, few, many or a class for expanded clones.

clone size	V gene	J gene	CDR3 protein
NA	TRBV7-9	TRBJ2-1	CASSSGTGNYNEQFF
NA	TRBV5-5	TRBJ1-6	CASSGQGSYNSPLHF
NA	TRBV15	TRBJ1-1	CATSGLGTGLTEAFF
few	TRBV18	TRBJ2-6	CASSSPQAAGANVLTF
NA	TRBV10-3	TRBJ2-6	CAISPRTGRDHAASSGANALTF
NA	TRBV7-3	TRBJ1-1	CASSLGGMNTEAFF
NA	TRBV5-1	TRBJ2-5	CASSPGTEETQYF
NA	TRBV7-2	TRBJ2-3	CASSTRRGANTDTQYF
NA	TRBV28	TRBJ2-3	CASRTERGGPDTQYF
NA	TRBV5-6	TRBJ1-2	CASSFRDRPFGYTF
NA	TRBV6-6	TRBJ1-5	CASATGERTQPQHF
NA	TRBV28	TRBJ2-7	CASSFTGGRNEQYF
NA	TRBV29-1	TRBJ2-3	CSFRTSGVTDTQYF
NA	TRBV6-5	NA	CASSPGLAGIYEQYF
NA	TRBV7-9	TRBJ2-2	CASSNRGVTGELFF
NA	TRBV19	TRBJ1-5	CASSMSLILSNQPQHF
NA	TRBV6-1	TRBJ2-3	CARGGRADTQYF
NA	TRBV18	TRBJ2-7	CASSTGLGGGYIYEQYF
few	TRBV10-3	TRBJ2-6	CAISDTSGGPISGANVLTF
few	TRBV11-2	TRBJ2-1	CASSFDWGQGGNEQFF
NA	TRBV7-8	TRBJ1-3	CASSLTGFGNTIYF
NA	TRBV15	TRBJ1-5	CATSRVHEEPQHF
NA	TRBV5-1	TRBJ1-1	CASSLTDTAWNTEAFF
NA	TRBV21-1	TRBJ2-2	CASSKDPGQTNTGELFF
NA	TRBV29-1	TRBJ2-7	CSSTGQDTYEQYF
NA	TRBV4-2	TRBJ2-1	CASSATSLAANEQFF
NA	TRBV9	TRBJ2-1	CASTGTGYNEQFF
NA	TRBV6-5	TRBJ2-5	CAAGRRETQYF
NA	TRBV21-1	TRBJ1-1	CASGASKGQPNTEAFF
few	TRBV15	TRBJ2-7	CATEGGAGEQYF
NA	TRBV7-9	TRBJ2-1	CASSRLLASYNEQFF
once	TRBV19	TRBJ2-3	CASSIAAGTRNTQYF
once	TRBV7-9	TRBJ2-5	CASSSGTSGQETQYF
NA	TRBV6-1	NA	CASSVGGYGEQYF
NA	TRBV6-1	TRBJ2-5	CASSESSEGTQYF
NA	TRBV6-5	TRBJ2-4	CASRTGLAVNIQYF
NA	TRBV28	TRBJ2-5	CASSFFQETQYF
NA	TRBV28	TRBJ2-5	CASSTPATGGSETQYF
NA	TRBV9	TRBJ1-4	CASSVAPGGEKLFF
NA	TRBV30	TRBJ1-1	CAWLPTGSAEAFF